This TCR beta chain was identified in a study of siplizumab effects on memory and regulatory T cells. Study-level findings and limits: Naive T cell populations appeared to exhibit greater diversity than memory cells and appeared to be major alloresponse contributors.

Clones were read by immunoSEQ multiplex PCR, and TCRdb kept only the in-frame ones, dropping some. The table includes roughly 92,000 clones, around 94% detected once. The germline V and J ends were trimmed by 4 bases and 4 bases, with 19 bases remaining between them. The CDR3 contains 16 residues. Germline values: CDR1 MNHEY, CDR2 SVGAGI. As for this clone: Antigen specificity is unknown.

Sequenced: non-Treg CD4+ T cells sorted from blood. The chain links TRBV6-5 to TRBJ1-1; D is uncertain. This clonotype originated in a human donor in good health. DNA of the CDR3: TGTGCCAGCAGTTTAATTTTCGTTGGCGGGAGCACTGAAGCTTTCTTT. It is translated as CASSLIFVGGSTEAFF.